Ten or more counts support the clone carrying this T cell receptor beta chain. TCRdb re-analysed the 5' RACE reads in MiXCR, keeping a single row per CDR3 protein. The profile shows 300,000 to 400,000 distinct CDR3 sequences, 8.7% of them singletons. These data are taken from a study of T cells after yellow fever vaccination. This CDR3 region has 16 residues. V lost 5 bases to trimming and J lost 7 bases, with 21 bases between them. Germline V CDR1 and CDR2: SEHNR, FQNEAQ (reference sequence). This clonotype was sampled from a young man who received the YFV17D yellow fever vaccine. The chain recombines TRBV7-9 with TRBJ2-1; D may correspond to TRBD1 or TRBD2 (5 bases each). Source: PBMCs, taken on the day of the first yellow fever vaccination. The CDR3: CASSRGPQGRRNEQFF. The CDR3, as DNA: TGTGCCAGCAGCAGGGGCCCCCAGGGACGTCGGAATGAGCAGTTCTTC.